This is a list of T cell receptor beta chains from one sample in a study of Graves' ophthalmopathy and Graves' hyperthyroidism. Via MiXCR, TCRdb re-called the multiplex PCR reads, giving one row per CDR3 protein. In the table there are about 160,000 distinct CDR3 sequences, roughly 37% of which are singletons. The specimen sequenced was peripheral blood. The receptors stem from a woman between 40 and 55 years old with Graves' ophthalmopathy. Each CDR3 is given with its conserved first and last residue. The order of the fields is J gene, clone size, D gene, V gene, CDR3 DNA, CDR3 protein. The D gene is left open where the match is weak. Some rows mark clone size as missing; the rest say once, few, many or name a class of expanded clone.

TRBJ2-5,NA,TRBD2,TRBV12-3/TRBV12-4,TGTGCCAGCAGTTCTTTGCGGGAGGGCTCAGAGACCCAGTACTTC,CASSSLREGSETQYF
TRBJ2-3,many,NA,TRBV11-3,TGTGCCAGCAGCTTTACAGATACGCAGTATTTT,CASSFTDTQYF
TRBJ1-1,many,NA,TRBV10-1,TGCGCCAGCAGTGGGGGGATGAACACTGAAGCTTTCTTT,CASSGGMNTEAFF
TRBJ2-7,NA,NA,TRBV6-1,TGTGCCAGCATCTTCGAGCTCCGTCCGGACGAGCAGTACTTC,CASIFELRPDEQYF
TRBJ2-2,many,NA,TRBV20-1,TGCAGTGCCCCGCGGGCGGTAAAAAACACCGGGGAGCTGTTTTTT,CSAPRAVKNTGELFF
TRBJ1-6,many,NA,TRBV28,TGTGCCAGCAGTCCCACAGGGAGAGGCTCACCCCTCCACTTT,CASSPTGRGSPLHF
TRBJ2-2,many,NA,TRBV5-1,TGCGCCAGCAGCTTGAGGGGGTACTCAGGCACCGGGGAGCTGTTTTTT,CASSLRGYSGTGELFF
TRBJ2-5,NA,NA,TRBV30,TGTGCCTGGAGTCGAACAGGGCAGTACCAAGAGACCCAGTACTTC,CAWSRTGQYQETQYF
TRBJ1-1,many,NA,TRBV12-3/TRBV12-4,TGTGCCAGCAGTTTCGGGGCAGCAAGAGGAGCTTTCTTT,CASSFGAARGAFF
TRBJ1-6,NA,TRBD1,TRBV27,TGTGCCAGCAGTCCCTCCGGGACAGGGAATTCACCCCTCCACTTT,CASSPSGTGNSPLHF
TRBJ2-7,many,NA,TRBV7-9,TGTGCCAGCAGCCCAGTGGGGTTCTCCTACGAGCAGTACTTC,CASSPVGFSYEQYF
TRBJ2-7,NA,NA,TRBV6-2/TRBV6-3,TGTGCCAGCAGTTACGCAGGGCCCAGCTCCTACGAGCAGTACTTC,CASSYAGPSSYEQYF
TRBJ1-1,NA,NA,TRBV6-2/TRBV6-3,TGTGCCAGCAAATACCGGGCCTACACTGAAGCTTTCTTT,CASKYRAYTEAFF
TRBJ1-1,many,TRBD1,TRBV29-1,TGCAGCGTGGTCGGACAGGGGATACGTCTGGCTGAAGCTTTCTTT,CSVVGQGIRLAEAFF
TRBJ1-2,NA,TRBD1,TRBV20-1,TGCAGTGCTAGACGAGACAGGGGCCGCTATGGCTACACCTTC,CSARRDRGRYGYTF
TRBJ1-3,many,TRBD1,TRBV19,TGTGCCAGTTGGGGACAGGGTGCTGGAAACACCATATATTTT,CASWGQGAGNTIYF
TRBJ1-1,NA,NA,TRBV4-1,TGCGCCAGCAGCCACGGGGAGTTGAGGAACACTGAAGCTTTCTTT,CASSHGELRNTEAFF
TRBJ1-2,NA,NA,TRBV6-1,TGTGCCAGCACCGAGGGGCGTACCTATGGCTACACCTTC,CASTEGRTYGYTF
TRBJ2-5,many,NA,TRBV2,TGTGCCAGCAGTGACAGGGGAGGACGAGAGACCCAGTACTTC,CASSDRGGRETQYF
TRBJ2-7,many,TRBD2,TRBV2,TGTGCCAGCAGTGAACCCGGGTTAGCGGGGAGTGAGCAGTACTTC,CASSEPGLAGSEQYF
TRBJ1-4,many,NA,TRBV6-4,TGTGCCAGCAGTGACGGCCGGCCGAGTGAAAAACTGTTTTTT,CASSDGRPSEKLFF
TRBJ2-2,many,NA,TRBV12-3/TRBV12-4,TGTGCCAGCAGTTCCAAGAGTGGGGCCGGGGAGCTGTTTTTT,CASSSKSGAGELFF
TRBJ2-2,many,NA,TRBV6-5,TGTGCCAGCAAACCGAGGATGAACACCGGGGAGCTGTTTTTT,CASKPRMNTGELFF
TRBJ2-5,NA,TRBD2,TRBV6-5,TGTGCCAGCATTTTCGGGCGGGGGAACCAAGAGACCCAGTACTTC,CASIFGRGNQETQYF
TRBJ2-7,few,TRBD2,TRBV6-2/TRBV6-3,TGTGCCAGCAGTTACTCCTTCGGGGTCCGGACTAGCGACTACGAGCAGTACTTC,CASSYSFGVRTSDYEQYF
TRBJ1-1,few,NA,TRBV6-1,TGTGCCAGCAGTGAAGCGGCCATGAACACTGAAGCTTTCTTT,CASSEAAMNTEAFF
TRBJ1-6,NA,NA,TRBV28,TGTGCCAGCACTTCAGTTAATTCACCCCTCCACTTT,CASTSVNSPLHF
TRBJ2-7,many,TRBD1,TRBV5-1,TGCGCCAGCAGTTCCGGGACAGGGGGCCGCGAGCAGTACTTC,CASSSGTGGREQYF
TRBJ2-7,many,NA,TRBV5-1,TGCGCCAGCAGCTTGGGTACAACCCGGTACGAGCAGTACTTC,CASSLGTTRYEQYF
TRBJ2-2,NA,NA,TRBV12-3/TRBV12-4,TGTGCCAGCAGTTTAGGTCATCCCGGGGAGCTGTTTTTT,CASSLGHPGELFF
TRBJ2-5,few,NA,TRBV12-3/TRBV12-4,TGTGCCAGCAGTGGGAATGGCAGGGAGACCCAGTACTTC,CASSGNGRETQYF
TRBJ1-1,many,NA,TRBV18,TGTGCCAGCTCACCAGGCAGCGCTGAAGCTTTCTTT,CASSPGSAEAFF
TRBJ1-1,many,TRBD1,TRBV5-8,TGTGCCAGCAGCTTGGGTAGGGGGCATAACACTGAAGCTTTCTTT,CASSLGRGHNTEAFF